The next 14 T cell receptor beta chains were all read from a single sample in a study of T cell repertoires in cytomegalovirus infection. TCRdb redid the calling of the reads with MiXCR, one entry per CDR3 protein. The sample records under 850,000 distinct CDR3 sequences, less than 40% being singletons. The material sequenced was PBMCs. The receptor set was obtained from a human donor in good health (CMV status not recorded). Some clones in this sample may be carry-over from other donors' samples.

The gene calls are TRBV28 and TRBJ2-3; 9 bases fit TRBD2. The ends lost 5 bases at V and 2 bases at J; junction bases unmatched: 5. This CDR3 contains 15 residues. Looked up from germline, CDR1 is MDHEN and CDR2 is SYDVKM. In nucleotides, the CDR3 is TGTGCCAGCAGTCCACCTAGCGGGAACACAGATACGCAGTATTTT. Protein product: CASSPPSGNTDTQYF. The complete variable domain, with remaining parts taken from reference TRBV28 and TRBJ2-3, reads DVKVTQSSRYLVKRTGEKVFLECVQDMDHENMFWYRQDPGLGLRLIYFSYDVKMKEKGDIPEGYSVSREKKERFSLILESASTNQTSMYLCASSPPSGNTDTQYFGPGTRLTVL.

The DNA of the CDR3 is TGTGCCAGCAGTCCTCCCCAGGCATGGGATTCACCCCTCCACTTT. Its protein is CASSPPQAWDSPLHF. The chain carries TRBV28 and TRBJ1-6; D is undetermined. Per the germline V gene, CDR1 is MDHEN and CDR2 is SYDVKM. Trimming removed 5 bases from V and 8 bases from J, with 16 bases in between. The CDR3 runs 15 residues.

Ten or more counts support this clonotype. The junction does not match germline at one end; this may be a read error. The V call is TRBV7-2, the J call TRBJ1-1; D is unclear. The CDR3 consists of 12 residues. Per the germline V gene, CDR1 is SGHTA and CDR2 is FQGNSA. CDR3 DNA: TGTGCCAGCAACTTACTGAACACTGAAGCTTTCTTT. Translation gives CASNLLNTEAFF.

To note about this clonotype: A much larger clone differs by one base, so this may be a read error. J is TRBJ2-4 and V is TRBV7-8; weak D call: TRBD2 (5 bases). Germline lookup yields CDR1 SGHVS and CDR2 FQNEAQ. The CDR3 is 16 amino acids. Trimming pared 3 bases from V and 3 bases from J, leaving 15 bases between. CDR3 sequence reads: CASSFVPGGGKNIQYF. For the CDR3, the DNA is TGTGCCAGCAGCTTTGTGCCAGGAGGCGGCAAAAACATTCAGTACTTC.

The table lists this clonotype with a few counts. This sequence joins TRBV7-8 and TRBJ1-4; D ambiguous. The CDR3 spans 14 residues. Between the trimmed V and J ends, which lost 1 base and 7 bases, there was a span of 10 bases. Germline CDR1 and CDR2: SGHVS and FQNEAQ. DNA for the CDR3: TGTGCCAGCAGCTTAGGTCGACGGGGTGAAAAACTGTTTTTT. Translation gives CASSLGRRGEKLFF.

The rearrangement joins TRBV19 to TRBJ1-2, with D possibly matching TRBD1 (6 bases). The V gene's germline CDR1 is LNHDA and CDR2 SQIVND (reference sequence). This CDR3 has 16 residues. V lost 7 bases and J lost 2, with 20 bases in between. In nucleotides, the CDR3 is TGTGCCAGTATTCCGGTGGGAGCAGGGGCCAACTATGGCTACACCTTC. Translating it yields CASIPVGAGANYGYTF.

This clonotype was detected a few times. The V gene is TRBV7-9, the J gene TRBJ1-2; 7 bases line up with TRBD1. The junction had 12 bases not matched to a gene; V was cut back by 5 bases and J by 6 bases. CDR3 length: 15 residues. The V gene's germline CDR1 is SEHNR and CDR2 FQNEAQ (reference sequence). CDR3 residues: CASSPRQGIWDGYTF. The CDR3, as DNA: TGTGCCAGCAGCCCCCGACAGGGTATATGGGATGGCTACACCTTC. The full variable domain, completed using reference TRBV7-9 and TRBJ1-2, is DTGVSQNPRHKITKRGQNVTFRCDPISEHNRLYWYRQTLGQGPEFLTYFQNEAQLEKSRLLSDRFSAERPKGSFSTLEIQRTEQGDSAMYLCASSPRQGIWDGYTFGSGTRLTVV.

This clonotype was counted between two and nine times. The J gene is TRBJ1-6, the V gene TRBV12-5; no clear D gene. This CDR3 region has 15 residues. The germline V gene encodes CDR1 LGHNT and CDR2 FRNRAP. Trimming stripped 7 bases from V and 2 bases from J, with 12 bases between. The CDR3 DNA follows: TGTGCTAGTGCCCTGCAGCCTCCCTATAATTCACCCCTCCACTTT. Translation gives CASALQPPYNSPLHF. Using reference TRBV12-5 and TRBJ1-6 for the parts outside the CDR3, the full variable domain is DARVTQTPRHKVTEMGQEVTMRCQPILGHNTVFWYRQTMMQGLELLAYFRNRAPLDDSGMPKDRFSAEMPDATLATLKIQPSEPRDSAVYFCASALQPPYNSPLHFGNGTRLTVT.

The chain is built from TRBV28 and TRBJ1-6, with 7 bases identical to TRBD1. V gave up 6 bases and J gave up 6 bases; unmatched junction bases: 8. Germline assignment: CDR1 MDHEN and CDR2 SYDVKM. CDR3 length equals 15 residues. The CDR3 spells CASSRATGINSPLHF. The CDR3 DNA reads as TGTGCCAGCAGCCGAGCGACAGGGATTAATTCACCCCTCCACTTT.

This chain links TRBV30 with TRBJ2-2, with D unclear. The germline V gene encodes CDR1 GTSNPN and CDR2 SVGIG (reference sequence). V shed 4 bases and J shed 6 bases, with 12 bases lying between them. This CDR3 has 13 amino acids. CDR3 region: CAWKASFPGELFF. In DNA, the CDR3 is TGTGCCTGGAAGGCAAGCTTCCCCGGGGAGCTGTTTTTT. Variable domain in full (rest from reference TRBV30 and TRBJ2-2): SQTIHQWPATLVQPVGSPLSLECTVEGTSNPNLYWYRQAAGRGLQLLFYSVGIGQISSEVPQNLSASRPQDRQFILSSKKLLLSDSGFYLCAWKASFPGELFFGEGSRLTVL.

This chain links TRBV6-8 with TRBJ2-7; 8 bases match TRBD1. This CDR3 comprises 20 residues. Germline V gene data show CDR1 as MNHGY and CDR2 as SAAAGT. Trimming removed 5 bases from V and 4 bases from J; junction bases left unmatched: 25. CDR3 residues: CASSIQQGEVVGRADYEQYF. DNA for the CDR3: TGTGCCAGCAGTATCCAACAGGGGGAGGTTGTAGGTCGGGCCGATTACGAGCAGTACTTC.

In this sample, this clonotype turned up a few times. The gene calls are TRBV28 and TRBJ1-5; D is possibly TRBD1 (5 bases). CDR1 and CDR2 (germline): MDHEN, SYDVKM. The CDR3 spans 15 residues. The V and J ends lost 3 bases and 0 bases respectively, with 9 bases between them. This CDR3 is CASSFGGVSNQPQHF. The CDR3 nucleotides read TGTGCCAGCAGTTTCGGGGGGGTTAGCAATCAGCCCCAGCATTTT.

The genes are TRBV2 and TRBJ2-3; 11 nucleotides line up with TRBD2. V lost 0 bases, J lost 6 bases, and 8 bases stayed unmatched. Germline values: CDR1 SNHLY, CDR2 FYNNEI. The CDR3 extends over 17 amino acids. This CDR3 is CASSEALLAGARDTQYF. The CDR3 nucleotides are TGTGCCAGCAGTGAAGCGCTACTAGCGGGGGCCAGGGATACGCAGTATTTT.

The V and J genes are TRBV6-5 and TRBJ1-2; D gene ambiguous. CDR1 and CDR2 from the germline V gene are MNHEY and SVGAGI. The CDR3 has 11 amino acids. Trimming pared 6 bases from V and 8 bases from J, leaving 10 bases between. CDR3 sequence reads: CASSDGTGYTF. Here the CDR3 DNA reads TGTGCCAGCAGCGACGGTACCGGCTACACCTTC.